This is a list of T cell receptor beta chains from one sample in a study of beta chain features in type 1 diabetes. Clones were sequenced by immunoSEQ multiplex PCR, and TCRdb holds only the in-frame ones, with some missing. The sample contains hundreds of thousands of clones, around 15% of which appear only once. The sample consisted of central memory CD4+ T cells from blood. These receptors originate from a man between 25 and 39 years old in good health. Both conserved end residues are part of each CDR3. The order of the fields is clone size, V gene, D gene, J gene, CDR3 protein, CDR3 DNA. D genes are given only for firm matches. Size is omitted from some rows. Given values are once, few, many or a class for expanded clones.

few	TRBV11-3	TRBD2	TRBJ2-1	CASSPRLAGLNNEQFF	TGTGCCAGCAGCCCGAGACTAGCGGGACTGAACAATGAGCAGTTCTTC
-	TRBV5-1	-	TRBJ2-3	CASSLVADTQYF	TGCGCCAGCAGCTTAGTCGCAGATACGCAGTATTTT
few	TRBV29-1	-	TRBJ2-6	CSVFGGSSGANVLTF	TGCAGCGTTTTCGGTGGAAGCTCTGGGGCCAACGTCCTGACTTTC
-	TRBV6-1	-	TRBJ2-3	CASSEHWQDTQYF	TGTGCCAGCAGTGAACACTGGCAGGATACGCAGTATTTT
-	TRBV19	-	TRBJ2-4	CASTPRGVAKNIQYF	TGTGCCAGTACTCCCAGAGGCGTAGCCAAAAACATTCAGTACTTC
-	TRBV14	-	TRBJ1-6	CASSQDPLGSSSPLHF	TGTGCCAGCAGCCAAGATCCACTTGGGTCTAGTTCACCCCTCCACTTT
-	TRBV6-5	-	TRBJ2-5	CAISVREKETQYF	TGTGCCATCAGTGTACGGGAAAAAGAGACCCAGTACTTC
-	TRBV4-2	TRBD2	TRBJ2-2	CASTLTGGNTGELFF	TGTGCCAGCACCCTTACGGGGGGTAACACCGGGGAGCTGTTTTTT
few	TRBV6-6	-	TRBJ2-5	CAISAAEDQYF	TGTGCCATCAGTGCTGCGGAGGACCAGTACTTC
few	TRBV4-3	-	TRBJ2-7	CASSQQSAGYEQYF	TGCGCCAGCAGCCAGCAATCCGCAGGCTACGAGCAGTACTTC
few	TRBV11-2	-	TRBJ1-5	CASSLDRDQPQHF	TGTGCCAGCAGCTTAGATAGAGATCAGCCCCAGCATTTT
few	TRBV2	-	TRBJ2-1	CASSEFGGAWYNEQFF	TGTGCCAGCAGTGAGTTCGGGGGAGCATGGTACAATGAGCAGTTCTTC
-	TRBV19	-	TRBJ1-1	CASLAGDGMNTEAFF	TGTGCCAGCCTAGCTGGGGATGGGATGAACACTGAAGCTTTCTTT
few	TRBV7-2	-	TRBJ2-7	CASSSPPHLREQYF	TGTGCCAGCAGCTCGCCTCCTCATCTTAGGGAGCAGTACTTC
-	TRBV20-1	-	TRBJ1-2	CSAVTGDGYTF	TGCAGTGCCGTAACAGGAGATGGCTACACCTTC
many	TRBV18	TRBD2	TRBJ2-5	CASSPETSGETQYF	TGTGCCAGCTCACCCGAGACTAGCGGAGAGACCCAGTACTTC
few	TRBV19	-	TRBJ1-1	CASTKPGDLKAFF	TGTGCCAGTACCAAACCGGGAGACCTGAAAGCTTTCTTT
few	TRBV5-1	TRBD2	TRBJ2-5	CASRTGGQETQYF	TGCGCCAGCAGGACGGGGGGCCAAGAGACCCAGTACTTC
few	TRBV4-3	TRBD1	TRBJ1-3	CASSRDRGNTIYF	TGCGCCAGCAGCCGGGACAGGGGAAACACCATATATTTT
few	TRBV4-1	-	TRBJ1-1	CASSQGGRMNTEAFF	TGCGCCAGCAGCCAAGGGGGCCGGATGAACACTGAAGCTTTCTTT
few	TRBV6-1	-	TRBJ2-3	CASRTSTDTQYF	TGTGCCAGCAGGACTAGCACAGATACGCAGTATTTT
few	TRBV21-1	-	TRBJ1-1	CASSKCNLTEAFF	TGTGCCAGCAGCAAATGTAACCTCACTGAAGCTTTCTTT
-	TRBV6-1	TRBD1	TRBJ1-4	CASRQGSNEKLFF	TGTGCCTCCCGACAGGGGTCTAATGAAAAACTGTTTTTT
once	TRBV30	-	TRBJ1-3	CAWDLGIRNTIYF	TGTGCCTGGGACCTAGGGATAAGAAACACCATATATTTT
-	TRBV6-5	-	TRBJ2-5	CASSFHRDGETQYF	TGTGCCAGCAGTTTTCACAGGGACGGAGAGACCCAGTACTTC
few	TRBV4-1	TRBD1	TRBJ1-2	CASSQPRQGKIHGYTF	TGCGCCAGCAGCCAACCCAGACAGGGGAAGATACATGGCTACACCTTC
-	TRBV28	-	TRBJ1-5	CASSSDRRSNQPQHF	TGTGCCAGCAGCTCAGACAGGCGTAGCAATCAGCCCCAGCATTTT
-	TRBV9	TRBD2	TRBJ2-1	CASSSRSGSSYNEQFF	TGTGCCAGCAGCTCTCGTAGCGGGAGCTCCTACAATGAGCAGTTCTTC
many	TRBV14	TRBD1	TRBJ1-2	CASSRPGQRYGYTF	TGTGCCAGCAGCCGCCCGGGACAGCGCTATGGCTACACCTTC
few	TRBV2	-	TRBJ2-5	CASGRRTQETQYF	TGTGCCAGCGGGCGCCGAACTCAAGAGACCCAGTACTTC
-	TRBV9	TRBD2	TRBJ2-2	CASSLRTSRGTGELFF	TGTGCCAGCAGCTTACGGACTAGTCGGGGCACCGGGGAGCTGTTTTTT
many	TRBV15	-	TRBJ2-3	CATSRERPGSTDTQYF	TGTGCCACCAGCAGAGAACGCCCAGGGAGCACAGATACGCAGTATTTT
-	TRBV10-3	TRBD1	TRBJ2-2	CAISGGQVNTGELFF	TGTGCCATCAGCGGGGGACAGGTGAACACCGGGGAGCTGTTTTTT
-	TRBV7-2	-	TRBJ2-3	CASAPGSPTDTQYF	TGTGCCAGCGCCCCGGGGAGCCCTACAGATACGCAGTATTTT
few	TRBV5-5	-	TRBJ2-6	CASCPTAGANVLTF	TGTGCCAGCTGCCCGACGGCTGGGGCCAACGTCCTGACTTTC
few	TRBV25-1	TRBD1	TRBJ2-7	CASSPTGQGTTYEQYF	TGTGCCAGCAGTCCCACCGGACAGGGGACCACCTACGAGCAGTACTTC
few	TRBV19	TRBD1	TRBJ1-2	CASSMGPTGVSNYGYTF	TGTGCCAGTAGTATGGGACCGACAGGGGTTTCCAACTATGGCTACACCTTC
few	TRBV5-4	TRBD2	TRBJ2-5	CASSFPWTSGNVTETQYF	TGTGCCAGCAGCTTCCCGTGGACTAGCGGGAATGTGACTGAGACCCAGTACTTC
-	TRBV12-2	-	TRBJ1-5	CASRFFTANQPQHF	TGTGCAAGTCGCTTTTTTACAGCAAATCAGCCCCAGCATTTT
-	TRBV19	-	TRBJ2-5	CASSPFAGGETQYF	TGTGCCAGTAGTCCCTTCGCGGGTGGGGAGACCCAGTACTTC
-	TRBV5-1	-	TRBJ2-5	CASSPIWGIGETQYF	TGCGCCAGCAGCCCCATTTGGGGGATTGGAGAGACCCAGTACTTC
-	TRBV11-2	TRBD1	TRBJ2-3	CASSLRTGGFTDTQYF	TGTGCCAGCAGCTTAAGAACAGGGGGATTCACAGATACGCAGTATTTT
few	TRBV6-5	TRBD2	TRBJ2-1	CASSLKLAGSGEQFF	TGTGCCAGCAGTCTAAAACTAGCGGGAAGCGGTGAGCAGTTCTTC
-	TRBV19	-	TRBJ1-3	CASSLARSSGNTIYF	TGTGCCAGTAGTCTCGCGAGAAGCTCTGGAAACACCATATATTTT
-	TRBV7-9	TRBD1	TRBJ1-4	CASSRSGTGNEKLFF	TGTGCCAGCAGCCGGTCCGGGACAGGGAATGAAAAACTGTTTTTT
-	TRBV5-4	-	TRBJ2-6	CASSPAGANVLTF	TGTGCCAGCAGCCCGGCTGGGGCCAACGTCCTGACTTTC
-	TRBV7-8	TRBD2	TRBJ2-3	CASRPLAGGRTDTQYF	TGTGCCAGCAGACCTCTTGCGGGAGGGCGAACAGATACGCAGTATTTT
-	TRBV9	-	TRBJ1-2	CASSAENVGNYGYTF	TGTGCCAGCAGCGCAGAGAACGTGGGCAACTATGGCTACACCTTC
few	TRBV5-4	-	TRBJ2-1	CASSLIIRANSYNEQFF	TGTGCCAGCAGCTTGATTATCCGGGCCAACTCCTACAATGAGCAGTTCTTC
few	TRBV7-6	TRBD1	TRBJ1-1	CASTDRETEAFF	TGTGCCAGCACAGACAGGGAGACTGAAGCTTTCTTT
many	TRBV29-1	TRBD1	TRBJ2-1	CSGQVSGTPSNEQFF	TGCAGTGGACAGGTTTCTGGTACTCCGAGCAATGAGCAGTTCTTC